The T cell receptor (beta chain) under discussion was sequenced for a study of monozygotic twins with inflammatory bowel disease. TCRdb re-called the 5' RACE reads; every CDR3 protein appears as one record, without DNA. Found here are some 200,000 distinct CDR3 sequences; the top ten clones hold 1.6%. Per germline, CDR1 SEHNR and CDR2 FQNEAQ (reference sequence). This CDR3 has 16 amino acids. Study-wide results and caveats: The analysis yielded no support for one strong signal or clonotype associated with IBD. Twin concordance left repertoire similarity unchanged, with limited power a possible explanation for this lack of difference. Varied immunosuppressive treatments among patients may have increased repertoire variability.

Details on this clonotype: Its antigen is as yet unknown.

The specimen sequenced was blood. The sequence was obtained from a human donor with ulcerative colitis or Crohn's disease, or a healthy co-twin of an affected twin (not recorded which). The rearrangement joins TRBV7-9 to TRBJ2-5; there is no DNA to check the TCRdb D call of TRBD1. The chain's CDR3 is CASSPFVVSPGETQYF.